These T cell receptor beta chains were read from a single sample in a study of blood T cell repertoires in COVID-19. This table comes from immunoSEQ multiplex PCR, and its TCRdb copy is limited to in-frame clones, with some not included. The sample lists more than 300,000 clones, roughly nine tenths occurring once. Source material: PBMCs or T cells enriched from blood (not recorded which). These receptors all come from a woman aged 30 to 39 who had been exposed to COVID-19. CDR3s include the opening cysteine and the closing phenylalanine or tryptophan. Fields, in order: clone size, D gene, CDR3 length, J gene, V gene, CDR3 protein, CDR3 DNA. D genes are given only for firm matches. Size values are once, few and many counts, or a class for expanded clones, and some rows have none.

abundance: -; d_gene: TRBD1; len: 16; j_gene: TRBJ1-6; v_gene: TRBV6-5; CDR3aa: CASSYQYDRGDSPLHF; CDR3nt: TGTGCCAGCAGTTACCAATACGACAGGGGGGATTCACCCCTCCACTTT
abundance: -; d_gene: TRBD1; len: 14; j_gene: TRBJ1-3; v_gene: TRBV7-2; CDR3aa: CASSGQGPGNTIYF; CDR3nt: TGTGCCAGCAGCGGACAGGGGCCTGGAAACACCATATATTTT
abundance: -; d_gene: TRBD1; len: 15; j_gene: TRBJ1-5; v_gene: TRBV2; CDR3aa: CASTSRQGGNQPQHF; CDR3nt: TGTGCCAGCACTTCCAGACAGGGTGGCAATCAGCCCCAGCATTTT
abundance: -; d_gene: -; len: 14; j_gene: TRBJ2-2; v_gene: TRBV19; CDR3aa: CASSPWTATGELFF; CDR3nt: TGTGCCAGTAGTCCGTGGACAGCCACCGGGGAGCTGTTTTTT
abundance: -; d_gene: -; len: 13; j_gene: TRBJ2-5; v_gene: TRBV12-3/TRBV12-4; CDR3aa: CASRPGGQETQYF; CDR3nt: TGTGCCAGCAGGCCAGGAGGACAAGAGACCCAGTACTTC
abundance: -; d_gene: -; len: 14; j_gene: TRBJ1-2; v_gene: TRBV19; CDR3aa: CASSPSVGGYGYTF; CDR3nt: TGTGCCAGTAGTCCCTCCGTCGGGGGCTATGGCTACACCTTC
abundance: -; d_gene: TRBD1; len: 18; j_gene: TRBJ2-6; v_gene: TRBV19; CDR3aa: CASSTRQGTLSGANVLTF; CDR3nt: TGTGCCAGTAGTACACGACAGGGAACACTCTCTGGGGCCAACGTCCTGACTTTC
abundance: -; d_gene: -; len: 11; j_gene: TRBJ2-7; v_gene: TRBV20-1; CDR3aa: CTAASVYEQYF; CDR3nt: TGCACCGCGGCCTCGGTCTACGAGCAGTACTTC
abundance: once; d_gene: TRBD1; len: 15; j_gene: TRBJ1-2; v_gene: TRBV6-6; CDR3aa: CASSYSLGRGNGYTF; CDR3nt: TGTGCCAGCAGTTACTCTTTGGGCAGGGGGAACGGCTACACCTTC
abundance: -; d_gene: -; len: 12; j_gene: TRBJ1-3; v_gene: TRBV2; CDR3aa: CASRRSGNTIYF; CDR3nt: TGTGCCAGCCGGCGGTCTGGAAACACCATATATTTT
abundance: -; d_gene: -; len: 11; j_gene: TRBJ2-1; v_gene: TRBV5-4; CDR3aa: CASSFVHEQFF; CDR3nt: TGTGCCAGCAGTTTCGTCCATGAGCAGTTCTTC
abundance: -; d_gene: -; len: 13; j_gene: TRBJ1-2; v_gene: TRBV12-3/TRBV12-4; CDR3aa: CASSLILIYGYTF; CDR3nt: TGTGCCAGCAGTTTAATCCTTATCTATGGCTACACCTTC
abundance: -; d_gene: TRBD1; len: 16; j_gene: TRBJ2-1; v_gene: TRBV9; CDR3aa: CASSLTRTGAYNEQFF; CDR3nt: TGTGCCAGCAGCCTAACCAGGACAGGGGCCTACAATGAGCAGTTCTTC
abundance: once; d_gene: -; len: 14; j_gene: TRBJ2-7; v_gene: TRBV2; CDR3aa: CASVRDTWLYEQYF; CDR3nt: TGTGCCAGCGTCCGGGACACCTGGCTCTACGAGCAGTACTTC
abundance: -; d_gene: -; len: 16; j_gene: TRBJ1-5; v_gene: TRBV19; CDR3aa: CASRREGTVSNQPQHF; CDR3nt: TGTGCCAGTAGGCGGGAGGGAACTGTCAGCAATCAGCCCCAGCATTTT
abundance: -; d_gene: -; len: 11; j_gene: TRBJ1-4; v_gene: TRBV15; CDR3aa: CATSRSEKLFF; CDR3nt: TGTGCCACCAGCAGATCGGAAAAACTGTTTTTT
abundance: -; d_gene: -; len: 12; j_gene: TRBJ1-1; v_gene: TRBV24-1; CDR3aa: CATSALRGEAFF; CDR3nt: TGTGCCACCAGTGCTTTGAGGGGTGAAGCTTTCTTT
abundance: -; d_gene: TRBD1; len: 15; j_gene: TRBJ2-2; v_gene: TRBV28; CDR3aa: CASSFARGLTGELFF; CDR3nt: TGTGCCAGCAGTTTCGCCAGGGGGCTCACCGGGGAGCTGTTTTTT
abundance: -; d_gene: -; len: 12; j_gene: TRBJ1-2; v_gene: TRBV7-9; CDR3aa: CAGSPVLDGYTF; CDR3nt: TGTGCCGGCAGTCCAGTCTTGGATGGCTACACCTTC
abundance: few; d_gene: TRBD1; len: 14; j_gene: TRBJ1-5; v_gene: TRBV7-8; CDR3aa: CASSTRDSYQPQHF; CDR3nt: TGTGCCAGCAGCACTAGGGACAGCTATCAGCCCCAGCATTTT
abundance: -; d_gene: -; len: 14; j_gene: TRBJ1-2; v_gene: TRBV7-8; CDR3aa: CASSLEEGGYGYTF; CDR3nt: TGTGCCAGCAGCTTAGAGGAGGGTGGTTATGGCTACACCTTC
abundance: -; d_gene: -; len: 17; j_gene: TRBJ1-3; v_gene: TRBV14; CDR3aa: CASSQDDSFISGNTIYF; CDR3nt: TGTGCCAGCAGCCAAGATGACAGCTTCATTTCTGGAAACACCATATATTTT
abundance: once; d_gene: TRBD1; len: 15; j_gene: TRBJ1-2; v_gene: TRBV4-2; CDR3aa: CASSLKGTESYGYTF; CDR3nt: TGTGCCAGCAGCCTAAAGGGGACAGAGAGCTATGGCTACACCTTC
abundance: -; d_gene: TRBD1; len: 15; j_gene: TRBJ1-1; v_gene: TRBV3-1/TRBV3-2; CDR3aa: CASSNRGRGNTEAFF; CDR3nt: TGTGCCAGCAGCAACAGGGGGCGCGGGAACACTGAAGCTTTCTTT
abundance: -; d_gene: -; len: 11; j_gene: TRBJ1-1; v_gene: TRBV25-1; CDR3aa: CASRQYTEAFF; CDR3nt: TGTGCCAGCCGACAGTACACTGAAGCTTTCTTT
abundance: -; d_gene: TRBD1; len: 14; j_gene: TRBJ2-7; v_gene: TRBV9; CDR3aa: CASSLGQGDGEQYF; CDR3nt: TGTGCCAGCAGTCTCGGACAGGGCGATGGCGAGCAGTACTTC
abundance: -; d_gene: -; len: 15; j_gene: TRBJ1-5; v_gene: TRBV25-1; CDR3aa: CASSEGGAGDQPQHF; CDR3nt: TGTGCCAGCAGTGAAGGTGGGGCAGGGGATCAGCCCCAGCATTTT
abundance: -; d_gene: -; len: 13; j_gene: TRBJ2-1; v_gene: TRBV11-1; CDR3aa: CASSHAGAYEQFF; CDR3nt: TGTGCCAGCAGCCATGCTGGAGCATATGAGCAGTTCTTC
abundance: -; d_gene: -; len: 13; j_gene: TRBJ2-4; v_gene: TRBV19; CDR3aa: CASTRQGSGIQYF; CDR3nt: TGTGCCAGTACAAGGCAGGGGAGTGGGATTCAGTACTTC
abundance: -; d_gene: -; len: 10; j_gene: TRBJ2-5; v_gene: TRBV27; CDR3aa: CASKGETQYF; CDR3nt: TGTGCCAGCAAGGGGGAGACCCAGTACTTC
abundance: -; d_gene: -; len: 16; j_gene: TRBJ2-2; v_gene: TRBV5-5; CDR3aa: CASSLVATTNTGELFF; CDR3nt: TGTGCCAGCAGCTTGGTAGCAACTACGAACACCGGGGAGCTGTTTTTT
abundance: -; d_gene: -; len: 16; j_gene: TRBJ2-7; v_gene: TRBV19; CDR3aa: CASSIDRRVGLFEQYF; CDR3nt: TGTGCCAGTAGTATAGATCGCAGGGTAGGGCTATTCGAGCAGTACTTC
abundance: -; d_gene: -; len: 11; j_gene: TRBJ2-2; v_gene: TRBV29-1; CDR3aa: CSVPDSGELFF; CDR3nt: TGCAGCGTTCCAGACTCCGGGGAGCTGTTTTTT
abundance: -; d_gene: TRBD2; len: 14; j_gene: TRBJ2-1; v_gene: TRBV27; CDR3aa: CASTAGGTYNEQFF; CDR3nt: TGTGCCAGCACTGCGGGGGGAACCTACAATGAGCAGTTCTTC
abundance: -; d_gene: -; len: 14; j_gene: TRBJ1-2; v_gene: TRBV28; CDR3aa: CASMTAPAHYGYTF; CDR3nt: TGTGCCAGCATGACAGCACCCGCTCACTATGGCTACACCTTC
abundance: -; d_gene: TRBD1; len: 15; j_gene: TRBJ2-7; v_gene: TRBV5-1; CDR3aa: CASSFGQELPYEQYF; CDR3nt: TGCGCCAGCAGCTTCGGACAGGAGTTACCCTACGAGCAGTACTTC
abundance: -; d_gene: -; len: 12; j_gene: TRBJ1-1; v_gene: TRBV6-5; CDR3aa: CASSYQRGEAFF; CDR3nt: TGTGCCAGCAGTTACCAACGGGGGGAGGCTTTCTTT
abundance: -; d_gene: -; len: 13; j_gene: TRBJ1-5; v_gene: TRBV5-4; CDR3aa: CASSLGPYQPQHF; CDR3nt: TGTGCCAGCAGCTTGGGGCCATATCAGCCCCAGCATTTT
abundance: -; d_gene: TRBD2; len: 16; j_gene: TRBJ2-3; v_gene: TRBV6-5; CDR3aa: CASSWTSGLYTDTQYF; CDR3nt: TGTGCCAGCAGTTGGACTAGCGGGCTTTACACAGATACGCAGTATTTT
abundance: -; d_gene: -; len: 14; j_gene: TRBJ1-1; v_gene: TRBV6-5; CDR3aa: CASSYRLMNTEAFF; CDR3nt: TGTGCCAGCAGTTACAGACTGATGAACACTGAAGCTTTCTTT
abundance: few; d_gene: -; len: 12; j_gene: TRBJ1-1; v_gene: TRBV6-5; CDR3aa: CASSYSGHLAFF; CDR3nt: TGTGCCAGCAGTTACTCGGGACACTTGGCTTTCTTT
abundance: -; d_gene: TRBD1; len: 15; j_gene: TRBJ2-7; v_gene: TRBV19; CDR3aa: CASSTWDRGQYEQYF; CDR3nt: TGTGCCAGTAGTACATGGGACAGGGGGCAATACGAGCAGTACTTC
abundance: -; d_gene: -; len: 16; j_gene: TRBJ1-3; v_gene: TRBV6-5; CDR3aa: CASSYSMGGAEKTIYF; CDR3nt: TGTGCCAGCAGTTACTCGATGGGGGGAGCGGAAAAAACCATATATTTT
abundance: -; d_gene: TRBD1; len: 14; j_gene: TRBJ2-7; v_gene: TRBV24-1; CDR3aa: CATSDSGQGDEQYF; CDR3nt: TGTGCCACCAGTGATTCCGGACAGGGTGACGAGCAGTACTTC
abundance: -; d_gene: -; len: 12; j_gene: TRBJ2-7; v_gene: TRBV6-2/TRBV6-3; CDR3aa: CASSHRTYEQYF; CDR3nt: TGTGCCAGCAGCCACAGGACCTACGAGCAGTACTTC
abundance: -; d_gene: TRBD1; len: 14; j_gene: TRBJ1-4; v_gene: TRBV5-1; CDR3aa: CASSTQGAGEKLFF; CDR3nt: TGCGCCAGCAGCACCCAGGGGGCGGGCGAAAAACTGTTTTTT
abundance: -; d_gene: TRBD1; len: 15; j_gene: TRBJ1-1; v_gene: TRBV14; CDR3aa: CASSPVGQGNTEAFF; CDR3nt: TGTGCCAGCAGCCCAGTAGGACAGGGGAACACTGAAGCTTTCTTT
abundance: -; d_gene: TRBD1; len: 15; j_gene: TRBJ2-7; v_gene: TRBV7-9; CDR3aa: CASSLLGTGGYEQYF; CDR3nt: TGTGCCAGCAGCTTACTTGGGACAGGGGGCTACGAGCAGTACTTC
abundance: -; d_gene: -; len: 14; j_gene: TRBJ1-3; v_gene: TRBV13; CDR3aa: CASSLTDSGNTIYF; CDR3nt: TGTGCCAGCAGCCTAACAGATTCAGGGAACACCATATATTTT
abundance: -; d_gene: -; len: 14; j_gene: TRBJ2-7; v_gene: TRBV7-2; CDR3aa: CASSLAYRDYEQYF; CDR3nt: TGTGCCAGCAGCTTAGCCTACAGGGACTACGAGCAGTACTTC
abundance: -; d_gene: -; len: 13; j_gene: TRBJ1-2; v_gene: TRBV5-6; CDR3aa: CASSLDINYGYTF; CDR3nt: TGTGCCAGCAGCTTGGACATCAACTATGGCTACACCTTC
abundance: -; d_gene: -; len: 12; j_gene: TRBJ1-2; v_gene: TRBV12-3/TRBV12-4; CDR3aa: CASTPGQQRYTF; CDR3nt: TGTGCCAGCACCCCCGGACAGCAGCGCTACACCTTC
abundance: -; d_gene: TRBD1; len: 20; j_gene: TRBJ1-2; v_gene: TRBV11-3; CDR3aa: CASSRTLILDRGRTNYGYTF; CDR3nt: TGTGCCAGCAGCCGAACCCTGATACTGGACAGGGGACGAACTAACTATGGCTACACCTTC
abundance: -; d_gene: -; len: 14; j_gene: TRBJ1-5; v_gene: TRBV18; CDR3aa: CASSQQGSNQPQHF; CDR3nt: TGTGCCAGCTCACAACAGGGTAGCAATCAGCCCCAGCATTTT